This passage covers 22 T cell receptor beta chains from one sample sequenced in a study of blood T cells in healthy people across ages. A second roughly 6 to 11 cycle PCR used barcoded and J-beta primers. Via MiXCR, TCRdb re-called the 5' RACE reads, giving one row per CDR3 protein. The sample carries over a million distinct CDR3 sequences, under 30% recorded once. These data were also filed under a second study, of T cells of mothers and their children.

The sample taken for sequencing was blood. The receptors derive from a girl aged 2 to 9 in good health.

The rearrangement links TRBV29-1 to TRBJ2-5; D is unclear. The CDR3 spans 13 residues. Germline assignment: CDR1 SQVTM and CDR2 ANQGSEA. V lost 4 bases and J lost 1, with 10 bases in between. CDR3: CSVVRRTQETQYF. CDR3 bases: TGCAGCGTTGTGCGGCGGACCCAAGAGACCCAGTACTTC.

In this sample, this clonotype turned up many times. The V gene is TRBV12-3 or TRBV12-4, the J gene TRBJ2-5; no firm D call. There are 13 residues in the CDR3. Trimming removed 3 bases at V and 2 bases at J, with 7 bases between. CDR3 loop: CASSLVGQETQYF. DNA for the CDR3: TGTGCCAGCAGTTTGGTTGGTCAAGAGACCCAGTACTTC.

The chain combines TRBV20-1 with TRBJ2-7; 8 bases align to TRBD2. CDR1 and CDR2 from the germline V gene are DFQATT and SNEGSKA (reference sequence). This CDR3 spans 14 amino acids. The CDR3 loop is CSGEDASGPYEQYF. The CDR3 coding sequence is TGCAGCGGCGAGGATGCTAGCGGGCCCTACGAGCAGTACTTC.

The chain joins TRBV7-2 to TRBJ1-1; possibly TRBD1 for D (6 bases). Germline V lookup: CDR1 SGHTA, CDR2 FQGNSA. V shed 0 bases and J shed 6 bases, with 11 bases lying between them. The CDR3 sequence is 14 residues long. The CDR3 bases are TGTGCCAGCAGCTTAGCTCGGGACATTTCTGAAGCTTTCTTT. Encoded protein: CASSLARDISEAFF.

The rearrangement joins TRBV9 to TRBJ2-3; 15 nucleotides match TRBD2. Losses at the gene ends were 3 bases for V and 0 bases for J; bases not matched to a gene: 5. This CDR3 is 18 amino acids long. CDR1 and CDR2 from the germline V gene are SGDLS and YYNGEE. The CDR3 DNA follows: TGTGCCAGCAGCGCCGGACTAGCGGGAGGGGGGAGCACAGATACGCAGTATTTT. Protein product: CASSAGLAGGGSTDTQYF.

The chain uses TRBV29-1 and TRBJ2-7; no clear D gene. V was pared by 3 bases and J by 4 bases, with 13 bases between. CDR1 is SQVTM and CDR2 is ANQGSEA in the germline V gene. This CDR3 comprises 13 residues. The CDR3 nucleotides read TGCAGCGTTGATAACGGGCTCGGGTACGAGCAGTACTTC. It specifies CSVDNGLGYEQYF.

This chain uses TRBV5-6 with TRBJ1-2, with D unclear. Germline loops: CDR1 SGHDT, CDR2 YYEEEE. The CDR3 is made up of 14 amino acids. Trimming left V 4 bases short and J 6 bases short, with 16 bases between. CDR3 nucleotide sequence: TGTGCCAGCAGCCTTCCGCAAGGAACCCATGGCTACACCTTC. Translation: CASSLPQGTHGYTF.

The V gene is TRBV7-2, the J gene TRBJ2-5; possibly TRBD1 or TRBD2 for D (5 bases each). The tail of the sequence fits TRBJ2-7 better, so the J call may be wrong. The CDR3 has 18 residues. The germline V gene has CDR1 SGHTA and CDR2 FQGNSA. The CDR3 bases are TGTGCCAGCAGCTTAGAGTTCTGGGACGGAAGAAGCTCCTACGAGCAGTACTTC. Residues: CASSLEFWDGRSSYEQYF.

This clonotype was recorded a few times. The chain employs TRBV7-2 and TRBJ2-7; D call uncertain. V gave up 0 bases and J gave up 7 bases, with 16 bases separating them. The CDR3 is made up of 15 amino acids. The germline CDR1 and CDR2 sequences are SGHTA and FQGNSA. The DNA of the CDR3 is TGTGCCAGCAGCTTAGCCCCCCTATCCCTCGGGGAGCAGTACTTC. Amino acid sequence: CASSLAPLSLGEQYF.

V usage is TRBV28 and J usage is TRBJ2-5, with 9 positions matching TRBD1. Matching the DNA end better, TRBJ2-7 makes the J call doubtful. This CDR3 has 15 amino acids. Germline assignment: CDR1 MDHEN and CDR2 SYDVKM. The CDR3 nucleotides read TGTGCCAGCAGTGGAGTGACAGGGGGTTCCTACGAGCAGTACTTC. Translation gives CASSGVTGGSYEQYF.

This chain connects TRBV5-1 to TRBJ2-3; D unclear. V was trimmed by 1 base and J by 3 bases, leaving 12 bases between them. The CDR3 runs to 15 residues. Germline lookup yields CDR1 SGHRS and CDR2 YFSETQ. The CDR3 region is CASSLLGIKTDTQYF. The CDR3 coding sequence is TGCGCCAGCAGCTTGTTGGGTATTAAAACAGATACGCAGTATTTT.

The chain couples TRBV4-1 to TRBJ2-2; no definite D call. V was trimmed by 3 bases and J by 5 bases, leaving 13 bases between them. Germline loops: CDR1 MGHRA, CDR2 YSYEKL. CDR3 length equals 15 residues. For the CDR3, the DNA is TGCGCCAGCAGCCAGTTGCACACGCGAACCGGGGAGCTGTTTTTT. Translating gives CASSQLHTRTGELFF.

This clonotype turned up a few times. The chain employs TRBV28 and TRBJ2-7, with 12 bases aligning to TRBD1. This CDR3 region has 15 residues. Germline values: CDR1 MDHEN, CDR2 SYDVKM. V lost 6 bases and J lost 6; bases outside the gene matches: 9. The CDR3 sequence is CASSFPGQGALEQYF. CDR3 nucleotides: TGTGCCAGCAGCTTCCCGGGACAGGGGGCTCTCGAGCAGTACTTC.

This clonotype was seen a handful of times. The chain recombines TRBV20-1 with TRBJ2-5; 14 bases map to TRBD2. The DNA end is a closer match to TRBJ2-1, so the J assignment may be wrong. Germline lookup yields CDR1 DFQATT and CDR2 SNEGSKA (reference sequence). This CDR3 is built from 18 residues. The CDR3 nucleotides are TGCAGTGCTAGCGGGAGACTAGCGGGAGGGCCGGGGTACAATGAGCAGTTCTTC. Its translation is CSASGRLAGGPGYNEQFF.

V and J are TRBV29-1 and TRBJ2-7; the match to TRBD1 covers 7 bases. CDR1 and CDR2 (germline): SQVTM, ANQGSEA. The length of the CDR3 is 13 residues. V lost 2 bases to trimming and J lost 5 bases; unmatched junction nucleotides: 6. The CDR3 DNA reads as TGCAGCGTTGAACTACAGGGGAAAGACGAGCAGTACTTC. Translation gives CSVELQGKDEQYF.

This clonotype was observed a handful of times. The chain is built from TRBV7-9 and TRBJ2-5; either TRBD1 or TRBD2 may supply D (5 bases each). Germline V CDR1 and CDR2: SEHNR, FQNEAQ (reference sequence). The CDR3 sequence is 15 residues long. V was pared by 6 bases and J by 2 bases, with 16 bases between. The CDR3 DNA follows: TGTGCCAGCAGTTTGGGGGAGCACCAGCAAGAGACCCAGTACTTC. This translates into CASSLGEHQQETQYF.

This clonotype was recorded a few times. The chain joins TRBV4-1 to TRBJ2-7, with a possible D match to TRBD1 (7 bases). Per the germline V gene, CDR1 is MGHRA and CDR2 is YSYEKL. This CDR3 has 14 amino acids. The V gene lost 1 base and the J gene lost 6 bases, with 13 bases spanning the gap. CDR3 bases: TGCGCCAGCAGCCAAGTGGGGGGACAGTCCGAGCAGTACTTC. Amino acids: CASSQVGGQSEQYF.

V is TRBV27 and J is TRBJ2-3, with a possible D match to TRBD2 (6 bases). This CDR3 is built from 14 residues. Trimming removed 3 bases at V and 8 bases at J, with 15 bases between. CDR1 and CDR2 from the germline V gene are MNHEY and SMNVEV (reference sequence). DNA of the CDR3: TGTGCCAGCAGTTTGGCAAGGGAGGCGGTTACGCAGTATTTT. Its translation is CASSLAREAVTQYF.

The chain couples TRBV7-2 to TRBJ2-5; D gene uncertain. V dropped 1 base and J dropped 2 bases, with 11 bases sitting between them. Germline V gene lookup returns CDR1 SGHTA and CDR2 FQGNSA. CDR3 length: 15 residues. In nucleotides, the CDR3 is TGTGCCAGCAGCTTAGTGGCAGCCTCACAAGAGACCCAGTACTTC. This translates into CASSLVAASQETQYF.

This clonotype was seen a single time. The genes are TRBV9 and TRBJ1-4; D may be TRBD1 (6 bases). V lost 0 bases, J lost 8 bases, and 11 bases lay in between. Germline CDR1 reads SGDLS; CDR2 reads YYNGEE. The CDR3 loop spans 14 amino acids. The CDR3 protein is CASSVEGGAEKLFF. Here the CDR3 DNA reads TGTGCCAGCAGCGTAGAGGGGGGAGCGGAAAAACTGTTTTTT.

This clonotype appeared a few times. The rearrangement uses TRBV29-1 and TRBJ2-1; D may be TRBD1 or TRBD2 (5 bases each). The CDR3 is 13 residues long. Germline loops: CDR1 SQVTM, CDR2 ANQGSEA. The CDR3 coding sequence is TGCGGTCACATTGAGGGGTCCTACAATGAGCAGTTCTTC. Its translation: CGHIEGSYNEQFF.

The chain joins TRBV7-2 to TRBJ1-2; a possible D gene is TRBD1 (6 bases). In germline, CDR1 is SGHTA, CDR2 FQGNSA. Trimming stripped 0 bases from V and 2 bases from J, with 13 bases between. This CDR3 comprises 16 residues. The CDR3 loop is CASSLALQGINYGYTF. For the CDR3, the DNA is TGTGCCAGCAGCTTAGCCTTACAGGGAATCAACTATGGCTACACCTTC.